The 27 T cell receptor beta chains presented below share a single source sample, sequenced in a study of blood T cell repertoires in COVID-19 (dated by TCRdb to about 2020). Libraries came from the immunoSEQ multiplex PCR assay. The source is immuneACCESS, and TCRdb retained only in-frame sequences with V and J called. Part of the clones is not carried over; for the studies checked, unresolved V genes explain less than half of this, and the remainder is unexplained. This sample holds 85,000 to 130,000 clones; roughly 90% were observed only once. Approximately 5.6% of the sample goes to the ten largest clones. The sample consisted of peripheral blood. Source of these receptors: a human donor in a cohort sampled during active COVID-19.

Only one count was recorded for this clone. The chain has TRBV9 and TRBJ1-6; weak D call: TRBD1 (6 bases). The CDR3 runs 14 residues. The germline gives CDR1 SGDLS, CDR2 YYNGEE. The ends were cut back, 4 bases at V and 7 bases at J, with 12 bases in the middle. The CDR3 nucleotides are TGTGCCAGCAGCTCTCAAACAGGGAATTCACCCCTCCACTTT. Its translation is CASSSQTGNSPLHF.

The chain's CDR3 is CATANQGSGNTIYF. In DNA, the CDR3 is TGTGCCACTGCCAATCAGGGGTCTGGAAACACCATATATTTT. The chain couples TRBV28 to TRBJ1-3; TRBD1 might be the D (6 bases). Germline CDR1 MDHEN, CDR2 SYDVKM. The CDR3 extends over 14 amino acids. Trimming stripped 10 bases from V and 1 base from J, with 14 bases between.

The CDR3 protein is CASSYQGGAEAFF. The CDR3 DNA reads TGTGCCAGCAGTTACCAAGGGGGCGCTGAAGCTTTCTTT. This sequence joins TRBV6-2 or TRBV6-3 and TRBJ1-1; 7 positions match TRBD1. Trimming cost V 2 bases and J 6 bases; bases outside gene matches: 3. CDR1 is MNHEY, CDR2 SVGEGT, per germline. The CDR3 totals 13 residues.

The chain recombines TRBV4-3 with TRBJ1-6; D is uncertain. Germline V CDR1 and CDR2: LGHNA, YSLEER. Trimming removed 1 base from V and 7 bases from J, with 11 bases in between. The CDR3 consists of 15 residues. CDR3 sequence: CASSQVNSNNSPLHF. The CDR3 bases are TGCGCCAGCAGCCAAGTTAACAGTAACAATTCACCCCTCCACTTT.

The chain combines TRBV27 with TRBJ1-6; maybe TRBD1 (5 bases). In germline, CDR1 is MNHEY, CDR2 SMNVEV (reference sequence). Trimming removed 2 bases from V and 8 bases from J, with 13 bases in between. The CDR3 spans 15 residues. The chain's CDR3 is CASSLVRRGDSPLHF. The CDR3 DNA is TGTGCCAGCAGTTTAGTCAGGAGGGGAGATTCACCCCTCCACTTT.

This chain joins TRBV7-9 and TRBJ1-1; TRBD1 aligns across 8 bases. From germline, CDR1 is SEHNR and CDR2 FQNEAQ (reference sequence). J gave up 11 bases and V 4 bases, and 12 bases lay outside the gene matches. This CDR3 has 14 residues. Written as DNA, the CDR3 is TGTGCCAGCAGCTCGCCCGGACAGGGCGGTCGGGCTTTCTTT. Protein product: CASSSPGQGGRAFF.

The chain joins TRBV29-1 to TRBJ2-4; possible D gene TRBD2, 6 bases. The CDR3 length is 14 residues. CDR1 and CDR2 from the germline V gene are SQVTM and ANQGSEA. Trimming left V 6 bases short and J 4 bases short, with 16 bases between. For the CDR3, the DNA is TGCAGCGTGGGGGGAACCGGGCCGAAAAACATTCAGTACTTC. Protein sequence: CSVGGTGPKNIQYF. The whole variable domain, remainder taken from reference TRBV29-1 and TRBJ2-4, is SAVISQKPSRDICQRGTSLTIQCQVDSQVTMMFWYRQQPGQSLTLIATANQGSEATYESGFVIDKFPISRPNLTFSTLTVSNMSPEDSSIYLCSVGGTGPKNIQYFGAGTRLSVL.

CDR3 nucleotides: TGTGCCAGCAGCGGACAGGGTTTCACTGAAGCTTTCTTT. This codes for CASSGQGFTEAFF. The J gene is TRBJ1-1, the V gene TRBV7-6; 8 bases are shared with TRBD1. V lost 5 bases, J lost 4 bases, and 3 bases stayed unmatched. The CDR3 is 13 residues long. CDR1 SGHVS and CDR2 FNYEAQ come from the germline V gene.

This clone was recorded only once. The chain has TRBV5-7 and TRBJ1-2; D perhaps matches TRBD1 (5 bases). TRBV5-7 is an open reading frame whose function is uncertain. The CDR3 is 13 residues long. V was cut by 6 bases and J by 2 bases, with 11 bases left in between. Written as DNA, the CDR3 is TGTGCCAGCACCGAGACAGAAAACTATGGCTACACCTTC. It codes for CASTETENYGYTF.

The chain links TRBV19 to TRBJ1-1; 10 bases are a match to TRBD1. Germline CDR1 is LNHDA and CDR2 is SQIVND (reference sequence). CDR3 size: 14 residues. The trim removed 5 bases at V and 5 bases at J, leaving 5 bases unmatched. CDR3 bases: TGTGCCAGTAGTCTGACAGGGGGCGGGACTGAAGCTTTCTTT. Protein product: CASSLTGGGTEAFF.

The chain has TRBV4-2 and TRBJ1-1; D is uncertain. Germline V gives CDR1 LGHNA, CDR2 YNFKEQ. The CDR3 covers 12 residues. Trimming shortened V by 2 bases and J by 13 bases, and 14 bases separated the two germline ends. CDR3 protein: CASSQHPGDGFF. In DNA, the CDR3 is TGTGCCAGCAGCCAACATCCAGGTGACGGTTTCTTT.

This sequence joins TRBV5-4 and TRBJ2-4; D possibly corresponds to TRBD1 (5 bases). The CDR3 sequence is 14 residues long. The germline V gene has CDR1 SGHNT and CDR2 YYREEE (reference sequence). V shed 1 base and J shed 1 base, with 6 bases lying between them. The CDR3, as DNA: TGTGCCAGCAGCTTGTCAGGGGCCAAAAACATTCAGTACTTC. This codes for CASSLSGAKNIQYF.

This chain uses TRBV9 with TRBJ2-2; TRBD2 aligns across 9 bases. The germline CDR1 and CDR2 sequences are SGDLS and YYNGEE. V shed 0 bases, J shed 7 bases, and the junction held 7 bases outside the gene matches. CDR3 length: 16 residues. This CDR3 reads CASSVVAGENHGELFF. The CDR3 DNA reads as TGTGCCAGCAGCGTAGTAGCGGGAGAGAATCACGGGGAGCTGTTTTTT.

V and J are TRBV15 and TRBJ2-7, with D tentatively TRBD2 (7 bases). From germline, CDR1 is LNHNV and CDR2 YYDKDF (reference sequence). Between the trimmed V and J ends, which lost 0 bases and 3 bases, there was a span of 9 bases. The CDR3 runs to 14 residues. The CDR3 region is CATSRDGGLYEQYF. The CDR3 nucleotides are TGTGCCACCAGCAGAGACGGGGGGCTCTACGAGCAGTACTTC. The complete variable domain, with remaining parts taken from reference TRBV15 and TRBJ2-7, reads DAMVIQNPRYQVTQFGKPVTLSCSQTLNHNVMYWYQQKSSQAPKLLFHYYDKDFNNEADTPDNFQSRRPNTSFCFLDIRSPGLGDTAMYLCATSRDGGLYEQYFGPGTRLTVT.

The gene calls are TRBV29-1 and TRBJ2-3, with 7 bases aligning to TRBD2. Looked up from germline, CDR1 is SQVTM and CDR2 is ANQGSEA. The CDR3 contains 15 residues. V trimming: 5 bases; J trimming: 0 bases; junction bases outside the gene matches: 8. DNA for the CDR3: TGCAGCGTTCATTTCCTAGCGGTCAGCACAGATACGCAGTATTTT. This codes for CSVHFLAVSTDTQYF.

The chain carries TRBV20-1 and TRBJ2-7; no firm D call. V was shortened by 5 bases and J by 7 bases, with 12 bases between the two germline ends. Germline lookup yields CDR1 DFQATT and CDR2 SNEGSKA (reference sequence). The length of the CDR3 is 11 residues. CDR3 amino acids: CSAGGFREQYF. The CDR3 DNA follows: TGCAGTGCTGGTGGATTCCGGGAGCAGTACTTC.

This sequence joins TRBV2 and TRBJ2-3, with 12 nucleotides matching TRBD2. This CDR3 comprises 18 residues. Germline CDR1 reads SNHLY; CDR2 reads FYNNEI. The junction had 10 bases not matched to a gene; V was cut back by 2 bases and J by 4 bases. The CDR3 bases are TGTGCCAGCAGTGAATTGAGGTCTAGCGGGAGGGCTCCAGATACGCAGTATTTT. This translates into CASSELRSSGRAPDTQYF.

This clone has a single count. V is TRBV3-1 (or the pseudogene TRBV3-2) and J is TRBJ1-4, with D hard to call. This CDR3 spans 16 amino acids. Germline V gene data show CDR1 as LGHDT and CDR2 as YNNKEL (reference sequence). Trimming took off 0 bases at V and 6 bases at J, with 14 bases between the two ends. The CDR3 loop is CASSQDFGETDEKLFF. The CDR3 DNA reads TGTGCCAGCAGCCAAGACTTCGGGGAAACCGATGAAAAACTGTTTTTT.

The rearrangement links TRBV6-2 or TRBV6-3 to TRBJ2-1, with 8 bases identical to TRBD2. Germline loops: CDR1 MNHEY, CDR2 SVGEGT. Losses at the gene ends were 1 base for V and 10 bases for J; bases not matched to a gene: 6. The CDR3 length is 14 residues. CDR3 loop: CASSYYGLAREQFF. As DNA, the CDR3 is TGTGCCAGCAGTTACTACGGACTAGCTCGCGAGCAGTTCTTC.

Only a few counts were recorded for this clone. The rearrangement links TRBV15 to TRBJ2-5, with TRBD2 matching over 12 bases. The V and J ends lost 2 bases and 5 bases, in that order; junction bases with no gene match: 6. Germline CDR1 reads LNHNV; CDR2 reads YYDKDF (reference sequence). This CDR3 region has 16 residues. CDR3 residues: CATSRKLAGGGETQYF. In DNA form, the CDR3 reads TGTGCCACCAGCAGAAAACTAGCGGGAGGTGGGGAGACCCAGTACTTC.

This clone has only a few counts. The rearrangement joins TRBV3-1 (or the pseudogene TRBV3-2) to TRBJ1-5; a possible D gene is TRBD1 (5 bases). The CDR3 sequence is 14 residues long. Germline V gene lookup returns CDR1 LGHDT and CDR2 YNNKEL (reference sequence). Trimming removed 2 bases at V and 1 base at J, with 6 bases between. CDR3 sequence: CASSQRGSNQPQHF. The CDR3 DNA is TGTGCCAGCAGCCAAAGGGGCAGCAATCAGCCCCAGCATTTT.

The CDR3 DNA sequence: TGCGCCAGCAGCCAAGATGTGACAGGTACCTACGAGCAGTACTTC. It translates to CASSQDVTGTYEQYF. J is TRBJ2-7 and V is TRBV4-1; tentative D call: TRBD1 (6 bases). V gave up 0 bases and J gave up 2 bases, with 11 bases separating them. The germline gives CDR1 MGHRA, CDR2 YSYEKL. This CDR3 has 15 amino acids.

The chain recombines TRBV28 with TRBJ2-5, with 9 bases lining up with TRBD1. Germline V gene sequence: CDR1 MDHEN, CDR2 SYDVKM. The CDR3 runs to 14 residues. Trimming at V came to 5 bases and at J to 5 bases, leaving 6 bases not matched to a gene. In DNA form, the CDR3 reads TGTGCCAGCAGTGATCGGGACAGGGCCGAGACCCAGTACTTC. Amino acids: CASSDRDRAETQYF.

The chain is built from TRBV29-1 and TRBJ2-3; D is uncertain. V was shortened by 4 bases and J by 0 bases, with 14 bases between the two germline ends. The CDR3 length is 15 residues. The germline CDR1 and CDR2 sequences are SQVTM and ANQGSEA. The CDR3 DNA reads TGCAGCGTTGGGTACAGCACCACTAGCACAGATACGCAGTATTTT. Residues: CSVGYSTTSTDTQYF.

This clone was detected once. The V gene is TRBV24-1, the J gene TRBJ2-1; D perhaps matches TRBD1 (5 bases). The CDR3 loop spans 13 amino acids. CDR1 is KGHDR, CDR2 SFDVKD, per germline. The germline V and J ends were trimmed by 8 bases and 9 bases, with 16 bases remaining between them. The CDR3 loop is CATTLTGYGEQFF. The CDR3 DNA sequence: TGTGCCACCACCCTTACAGGTTACGGTGAGCAGTTCTTC.

The V gene is TRBV7-9, the J gene TRBJ1-2; TRBD1 agrees at 9 bases. The germline V gene encodes CDR1 SEHNR and CDR2 FQNEAQ (reference sequence). The length of the CDR3 is 14 residues. The J segment lost 4 bases and the V segment lost 5 bases, leaving 5 bases of the junction unmatched. The CDR3 DNA reads TGTGCCAGCAGCATAACAGGGGGCGGCTATGGCTACACCTTC. Translating it yields CASSITGGGYGYTF. The complete variable domain, with remaining parts taken from reference TRBV7-9 and TRBJ1-2, reads DTGVSQNPRHKITKRGQNVTFRCDPISEHNRLYWYRQTLGQGPEFLTYFQNEAQLEKSRLLSDRFSAERPKGSFSTLEIQRTEQGDSAMYLCASSITGGGYGYTFGSGTRLTVV.

V and J are TRBV10-3 and TRBJ1-1; 10 nucleotides match TRBD1. This CDR3 has 16 amino acids. Germline V gene sequence: CDR1 ENHRY, CDR2 SYGVKD. Trimming cost V 5 bases and J 0 bases; bases outside gene matches: 6. The CDR3 is CAISSGTGVMNTEAFF. CDR3 bases: TGTGCCATCAGTTCCGGGACAGGGGTCATGAACACTGAAGCTTTCTTT.